The entry below gives a single T cell receptor (beta chain) sequence along with its context. The CDR3 is 14 residues long. V gave up 5 bases and J gave up 0 bases, with 8 bases separating them. Germline assignment: CDR1 KGHSH and CDR2 LQKENI. This specimen belongs to a study of T cell responses to AZD1222 COVID-19 vaccine. Generated by immunoSEQ multiplex PCR, the TCRdb table keeps only in-frame clones and is missing some. Here the sample spans some 150,000 clones, roughly 84% being singletons. Sequenced material: peripheral blood, taken 28 days after the second AZD1222 dose. The sequence was collected from an adult who received the AZD1222 COVID-19 vaccine. The J gene is TRBJ1-5, the V gene TRBV18, with D possibly TRBD1 on 6 matching bases. CDR3 loop: CASSSDSSNQPQHF. In DNA form, the CDR3 reads TGTGCCAGCTCATCGGACAGTAGCAATCAGCCCCAGCATTTT.